These 30 T cell receptor beta chains share one sample of origin, sequenced in a study of blood T cells in healthy people across ages. Next came a second PCR, run for about 6 to 12 cycles, which used a sample-barcoded 5' primer along with a J-beta primer mix. TCRdb itself ran the 5' RACE reads through MiXCR, one entry per CDR3 protein. Of 1.5 million or so distinct CDR3 sequences listed, 40% to 50% are singletons. Sequenced input: blood. These receptors were obtained from a woman aged 18-29 years in good health.

This clonotype came up a few times. The chain employs TRBV29-1 and TRBJ2-1; TRBD1 is a possible D gene (7 bases). CDR1 is SQVTM, CDR2 ANQGSEA, per germline. V lost 0 bases, J lost 4 bases, and 25 bases lay in between. The CDR3 is 19 amino acids. The CDR3 here is CSVEDLAGGAGNLYNEQFF. Here the CDR3 DNA reads TGCAGCGTTGAAGATCTGGCAGGGGGAGCGGGTAACCTGTACAATGAGCAGTTCTTC.

Many counts were recorded for this clonotype. This sequence joins TRBV12-3 or TRBV12-4 and TRBJ1-1, with D perhaps matching TRBD1 (6 bases). CDR3 length equals 14 residues. V lost 3 bases to trimming and J lost 2 bases, with 10 bases between them. In nucleotides, the CDR3 is TGTGCCAGCAGTTTTGGGGGGGGCAACACTGAAGCTTTCTTT. The encoded protein is CASSFGGGNTEAFF.

The V call is TRBV3-1, the J call TRBJ2-5; D gene ambiguous. The CDR3 totals 11 residues. With 0 bases removed from V and 6 bases from J, the gap between germline ends came to 2 bases. Germline lookup yields CDR1 LGHDT and CDR2 YNNKEL (reference sequence). In DNA form, the CDR3 reads TGTGCCAGCAGCCAAGATAAGACCCAGTACTTC. Translation gives CASSQDKTQYF.

This clonotype was observed at least ten times. V usage is TRBV12-3 or TRBV12-4 and J usage is TRBJ1-2; possible D gene TRBD1, 6 bases. V dropped 6 bases and J dropped 8 bases, with 16 bases sitting between them. The CDR3 extends over 13 amino acids. The CDR3 region has the DNA TGTGCCAGCAGCCAGGGGACACTACGAGGCTACACCTTC. Translated: CASSQGTLRGYTF.

Only a few counts were recorded for this clonotype. The chain couples TRBV20-1 to TRBJ1-6; 7 bases align to TRBD1. The CDR3 is made up of 16 amino acids. J lost 1 base, V lost 6 bases, and 9 bases had no gene match. In germline, CDR1 is DFQATT, CDR2 SNEGSKA (reference sequence). The CDR3 DNA is TGCAGTGCCCGAGCGACAGGGAGTTCCTATAATTCACCCCTCCACTTT. Translating gives CSARATGSSYNSPLHF.

The V call is TRBV4-1, the J call TRBJ2-7, with 9 bases fitting TRBD1. In germline, CDR1 is MGHRA, CDR2 YSYEKL. Trimming removed 5 bases from V and 5 bases from J; junction bases left unmatched: 7. The CDR3 is 14 amino acids. The CDR3 coding sequence is TGCGCCAGCAGCAACCGGGACAGGGTAAACGAGCAGTACTTC. Amino acids: CASSNRDRVNEQYF.

In this sample, this clonotype turned up a few times. The rearrangement uses TRBV5-1 and TRBJ1-1, with 11 bases lining up with TRBD1. The germline V gene has CDR1 SGHRS and CDR2 YFSETQ. J lost 4 bases, V lost 4 bases, and 3 bases had no gene match. The CDR3 consists of 14 residues. The CDR3 region is CASSIGQGATEAFF. CDR3 nucleotides: TGCGCCAGCAGCATAGGACAGGGGGCCACTGAAGCTTTCTTT.

As for this clonotype: It may be a read error: a sequence one base away is much more abundant. The CDR3 is CASSFGATYSEQFF. CDR3 sequence (DNA): TGTGCCAGCAGTTTCGGGGCCACCTACAGTGAGCAGTTCTTC. The V call is TRBV27, the J call TRBJ2-1, with D perhaps being TRBD1 or TRBD2 (5 bases each). Germline-derived CDR1 and CDR2 are MNHEY and SMNVEV (reference sequence). The CDR3 length is 14 residues.

This sequence joins TRBV5-1 and TRBJ2-3; D is possibly TRBD2 (5 bases). Per the germline V gene, CDR1 is SGHRS and CDR2 is YFSETQ. This CDR3 region has 15 residues. V was trimmed by 4 bases and J by 2 bases, leaving 14 bases between them. CDR3 residues: CASSHWTSHTDTQYF. DNA for the CDR3: TGCGCCAGCAGCCACTGGACTTCTCACACAGATACGCAGTATTTT.

V is TRBV7-2 and J is TRBJ2-1; 7 positions match TRBD1. The CDR3 sequence is 14 residues long. V lost 5 bases and J lost 7; bases outside the gene matches: 8. Per germline, CDR1 SGHTA and CDR2 FQGNSA. The DNA of the CDR3 is TGTGCCAGCAGCACTTACCTACAGGGGAATGAGCAGTTCTTC. This gives the protein CASSTYLQGNEQFF.

The chain is built from TRBV2 and TRBJ2-3; D ambiguous. CDR1 is SNHLY, CDR2 FYNNEI, per germline. V was cut by 7 bases and J by 1 base, with 9 bases left in between. The CDR3 consists of 13 residues. Written as DNA, the CDR3 is TGTGCCAGCAATGGAGTGGGCACAGATACGCAGTATTTT. This translates into CASNGVGTDTQYF.

The V and J genes are TRBV7-2 and TRBJ2-1; tentative D call: TRBD2 (5 bases). Deletions cut 2 bases from V and 12 bases from J, with 8 bases between. Germline V gene data show CDR1 as SGHTA and CDR2 as FQGNSA. The CDR3 totals 11 residues. CDR3 DNA: TGTGCCAGCAGCTTAAGGCTAGCGCAGTTCTTC. Translation: CASSLRLAQFF.

The rearrangement links TRBV4-1 to TRBJ2-7; D perhaps matches TRBD2 (6 bases). The CDR3 has 14 amino acids. Trimming took off 3 bases at V and 2 bases at J, with 11 bases between the two ends. Looked up from germline, CDR1 is MGHRA and CDR2 is YSYEKL. As DNA, the CDR3 is TGCGCCAGCAGCCAGGAGGGGCCCGCCTACGAGCAGTACTTC. It is translated as CASSQEGPAYEQYF.

The chain employs TRBV10-3 and TRBJ1-5; TRBD1 matches at 7 bases. The junction had 4 bases not matched to a gene; V was cut back by 5 bases and J by 0 bases. The CDR3 loop spans 15 amino acids. Looked up from germline, CDR1 is ENHRY and CDR2 is SYGVKD. The CDR3 region has the DNA TGTGCCATCAGTAGACAGGGAGATAGCAATCAGCCCCAGCATTTT. The encoded protein is CAISRQGDSNQPQHF.

Ten or more counts support this clonotype. The CDR3 DNA reads as TGTGCCAGCAGCCACGGCAATTATGGCTACACCTTC. It codes for CASSHGNYGYTF. This chain uses TRBV7-9 with TRBJ1-2; no reliable D call. V was cut by 5 bases and J by 5 bases, with 9 bases left in between. The CDR3 covers 12 residues. CDR1 is SEHNR, CDR2 FQNEAQ, per germline (reference sequence). Combining the CDR3 with reference TRBV7-9 and TRBJ1-2 gives the whole variable domain DTGVSQNPRHKITKRGQNVTFRCDPISEHNRLYWYRQTLGQGPEFLTYFQNEAQLEKSRLLSDRFSAERPKGSFSTLEIQRTEQGDSAMYLCASSHGNYGYTFGSGTRLTVV.

This chain joins TRBV20-1 and TRBJ2-7; D is undetermined. Looked up from germline, CDR1 is DFQATT and CDR2 is SNEGSKA (reference sequence). This CDR3 is 12 amino acids long. V lost 5 bases, J lost 3 bases, and 11 bases lay in between. The CDR3 DNA follows: TGCAGTGCTTCGGACGGAATCTACGAGCAGTACTTC. Residues: CSASDGIYEQYF.

The rearrangement uses TRBV7-9 and TRBJ1-6; no reliable D call. V dropped 5 bases and J dropped 8 bases, with 13 bases sitting between them. Germline V gene lookup returns CDR1 SEHNR and CDR2 FQNEAQ (reference sequence). The CDR3 is made up of 14 amino acids. This CDR3 is CASSPSTGYSPLHF. The CDR3 nucleotides are TGTGCCAGCAGCCCGTCAACTGGTTATTCACCCCTCCACTTT.

As regards this clonotype: This sequence may be a read error, since a much larger clone differs from it by one base. The chain has TRBV5-1 and TRBJ2-1, with TRBD1 matching 7 bases. The trim removed 4 bases at V and 0 bases at J, leaving 4 bases unmatched. CDR3 length: 15 residues. Per germline, CDR1 SGHRS and CDR2 YFSETQ. DNA for the CDR3: TGCGCCAGCAGCCCGGGACAGCACTCCTACAATGAGCAGTTCTTC. Encoded protein: CASSPGQHSYNEQFF.

This clonotype has only a few counts. This rearrangement joins TRBV9 to TRBJ2-1; D call uncertain. The V and J ends lost 4 bases and 4 bases respectively, with 15 bases between them. The CDR3 consists of 15 residues. Germline values: CDR1 SGDLS, CDR2 YYNGEE. CDR3 DNA sequence: TGTGCCAGCAGCCACGTGGATAGCCTATACAATGAGCAGTTCTTC. Translated, it gives CASSHVDSLYNEQFF.

This clonotype was recorded only once. This rearrangement joins TRBV24-1 to TRBJ2-3; TRBD1 matches 8 bases. Trimming at V came to 5 bases and at J to 3 bases, leaving 3 bases not matched to a gene. This CDR3 is built from 14 residues. Germline V gene sequence: CDR1 KGHDR, CDR2 SFDVKD. The CDR3 region is CATSGRQGTDTQYF. In nucleotides, the CDR3 is TGTGCCACCAGTGGGAGACAGGGGACAGATACGCAGTATTTT.

The V and J genes are TRBV7-9 and TRBJ1-1; D is perhaps TRBD1 (5 bases). V gave up 5 bases and J gave up 7 bases, with 14 bases separating them. In germline, CDR1 is SEHNR, CDR2 FQNEAQ (reference sequence). This CDR3 has 13 amino acids. CDR3 DNA: TGTGCCAGCAGCCCTGGGGGAGGGTATGAAGCTTTCTTT. Its translation: CASSPGGGYEAFF.

The rearrangement joins TRBV20-1 to TRBJ1-2; 7 bases are shared with TRBD1. CDR1 and CDR2 (germline): DFQATT, SNEGSKA (reference sequence). The trim removed 6 bases at V and 3 bases at J, leaving 10 bases unmatched. This CDR3 has 14 residues. The CDR3: CSATTQGDYYGYTF. The CDR3 DNA follows: TGCAGTGCAACCACTCAGGGGGATTACTATGGCTACACCTTC.

In its sample, this clonotype was seen a few times. The gene calls are TRBV6-5 and TRBJ2-3, with 8 bases fitting TRBD2. The length of the CDR3 is 15 residues. CDR1 is MNHEY, CDR2 SVGAGI, per germline. After removal of 5 bases from V and 2 bases from J, the junction contained 6 bases not matched to a gene. The CDR3 spells CASSRAGAPTDTQYF. DNA of the CDR3: TGTGCCAGCAGTCGAGCGGGGGCCCCCACAGATACGCAGTATTTT.

Only one count was recorded for this clonotype. The rearrangement uses TRBV18 and TRBJ2-5; maybe TRBD2 (6 bases). Deletions cut 3 bases from V and 11 bases from J, with 13 bases between. The CDR3 spans 12 residues. Looked up from germline, CDR1 is KGHSH and CDR2 is LQKENI. The CDR3 bases are TGTGCCAGCTCACCGGCGGGAAGTGGGCAGTACTTC. It is translated as CASSPAGSGQYF.

The rearrangement uses TRBV29-1 and TRBJ1-1; D gene unclear. The CDR3 covers 14 residues. V dropped 0 bases and J dropped 4 bases, with 12 bases sitting between them. Looked up from germline, CDR1 is SQVTM and CDR2 is ANQGSEA. The CDR3 loop reads CSVEDQRYLTEAFF. In DNA form, the CDR3 reads TGCAGCGTTGAAGATCAACGGTACCTCACTGAAGCTTTCTTT.

This clonotype was seen more than once but under ten times. The chain combines TRBV7-6 with TRBJ2-1; 7 positions agree with TRBD2. Germline CDR1 reads SGHVS; CDR2 reads FNYEAQ. The CDR3 runs to 16 residues. After removal of 2 bases from V and 9 bases from J, the junction contained 13 bases not matched to a gene. The CDR3 is CASSLYSSGLRREQFF. Here the CDR3 DNA reads TGTGCCAGCAGCTTATATAGTAGCGGGCTCCGGCGTGAGCAGTTCTTC.

This chain links TRBV11-2 with TRBJ2-5, with D unresolved. This CDR3 is 11 amino acids long. Trimming took off 2 bases at V and 9 bases at J, with 7 bases between the two ends. Germline values: CDR1 SGHAT, CDR2 FQNNGV. CDR3 sequence reads: CASSLSLAQYF. The CDR3 DNA reads as TGTGCCAGCAGCTTAAGCCTCGCCCAGTACTTC.

The sample holds a few counts of this clonotype. The chain employs TRBV7-2 and TRBJ2-1; TRBD2 matches at 13 bases. The CDR3 runs to 16 residues. In germline, CDR1 is SGHTA, CDR2 FQGNSA. V lost 5 bases, J lost 7 bases, and 8 bases stayed unmatched. Here the CDR3 reads CASSQTSGRAFNEQFF. Here the CDR3 DNA reads TGTGCCAGCAGCCAAACTAGCGGGAGGGCATTTAATGAGCAGTTCTTC. The full variable domain, in which reference TRBV7-2 and TRBJ2-1 provide the parts outside the CDR3, is GAGVSQSPSNKVTEKGKDVELRCDPISGHTALYWYRQSLGQGLEFLIYFQGNSAPDKSGLPSDRFSAERTGGSVSTLTIQRTQQEDSAVYLCASSQTSGRAFNEQFFGPGTRLTVL.

This clonotype was detected only a few times. The V and J genes are TRBV27 and TRBJ2-2, with D hard to call. The CDR3 covers 15 residues. Germline assignment: CDR1 MNHEY and CDR2 SMNVEV (reference sequence). V shed 0 bases and J shed 6 bases, with 11 bases lying between them. CDR3 residues: CASSLSASLSGELFF. The CDR3 DNA reads TGTGCCAGCAGTTTATCGGCTAGTCTGTCCGGGGAGCTGTTTTTT.

This clonotype was counted only a few times. This rearrangement joins TRBV12-3 or TRBV12-4 to TRBJ1-5; 7 positions match TRBD1. V trimming: 3 bases; J trimming: 2 bases; junction bases outside the gene matches: 7. The CDR3 runs to 16 residues. For the CDR3, the DNA is TGTGCCAGCAGTTTGAATGGTCAGGGGGGCAATCAGCCCCAGCATTTT. Amino acids: CASSLNGQGGNQPQHF.